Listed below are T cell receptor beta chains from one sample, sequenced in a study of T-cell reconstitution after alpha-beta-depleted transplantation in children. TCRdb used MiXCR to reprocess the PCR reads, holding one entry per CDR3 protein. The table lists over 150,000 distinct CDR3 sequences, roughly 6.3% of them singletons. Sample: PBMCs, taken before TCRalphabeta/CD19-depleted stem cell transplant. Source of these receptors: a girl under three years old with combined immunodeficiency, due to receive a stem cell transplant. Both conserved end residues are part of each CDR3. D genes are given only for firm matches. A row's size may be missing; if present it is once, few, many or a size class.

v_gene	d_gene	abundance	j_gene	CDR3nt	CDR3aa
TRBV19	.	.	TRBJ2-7	TGTGCCAGTAGCCCCCTCCCCGCAGTGGGGAAGGGCTACGAGCAGTACTTC	CASSPLPAVGKGYEQYF
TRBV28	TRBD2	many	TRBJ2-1	TGTGCCAGCAGTTTGTGGAGCGGGAGGCCCTACAATGAGCAGTTCTTC	CASSLWSGRPYNEQFF
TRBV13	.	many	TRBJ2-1	TGTGCCAGCAGCTTATCGACAAAGAATTACAATGAGCAGTTCTTC	CASSLSTKNYNEQFF
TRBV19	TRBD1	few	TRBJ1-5	TGTGCCAGTAGTTTGGGACAGGGCCCCAATCAGCCCCAGCATTTT	CASSLGQGPNQPQHF
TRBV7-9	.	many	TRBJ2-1	TGTGCCAGCAGCCTAGCCCAGAATGAGCAGTTCTTC	CASSLAQNEQFF
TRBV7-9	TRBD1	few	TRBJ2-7	TGTGCCAGCCAAGACAGGGGCGACGAGCAGTACTTC	CASQDRGDEQYF
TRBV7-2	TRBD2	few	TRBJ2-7	TGTGCCAGCAGCAAATCAGCCCACTCCTCCGGGAGGAACGAGCAGTACTTC	CASSKSAHSSGRNEQYF
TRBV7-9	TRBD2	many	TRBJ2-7	TGTGCCAGCAGCTCCCTACGCCCGGTTAGCGGGAGGAGCTCCTACGAGCAGTACTTC	CASSSLRPVSGRSSYEQYF
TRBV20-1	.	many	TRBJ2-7	TGCAGTTCGCCGGGAGAGGATTCCTACGAGCAGTACTTC	CSSPGEDSYEQYF
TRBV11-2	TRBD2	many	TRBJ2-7	TGTGCCAGCAGCTTAGATCTAGCGGGGTCCTACGAGCAGTACTTC	CASSLDLAGSYEQYF
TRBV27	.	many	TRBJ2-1	TGTGCCAGCAGTCCTTACCTCGGGGCCCTTAGCTACAATGAGCAGTTCTTC	CASSPYLGALSYNEQFF
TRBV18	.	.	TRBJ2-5	TGTGCCAGCTCACGCTTGGGGGAGACCCAGTACTTC	CASSRLGETQYF
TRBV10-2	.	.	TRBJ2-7	TGCGCCAGCAGTGAAACCCCCTACGAGCAGTACTTC	CASSETPYEQYF
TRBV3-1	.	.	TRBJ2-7	TGTGCCAGCAGCCAAGGGGTAGCTCCCTCCGAGCTGTTCTTC	CASSQGVAPSELFF
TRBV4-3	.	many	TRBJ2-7	TGCGCCAGCAGCCAAGATTCTCGCGGGGCCTACGAGCAGTACTTC	CASSQDSRGAYEQYF
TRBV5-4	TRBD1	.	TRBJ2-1	TGTGCCAGCAGCCCAACAGGGGACAATGAGCAGTTCTTC	CASSPTGDNEQFF
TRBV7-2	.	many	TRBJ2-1	TGTGCCAGCAGCTCCTACTGGCGCAATGAGCAGTTCTTC	CASSSYWRNEQFF
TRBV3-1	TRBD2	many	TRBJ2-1	TGTGCCAGCAGCCAAGCGGGGGGGAACCACTACAATGAGCAGTTCTTC	CASSQAGGNHYNEQFF
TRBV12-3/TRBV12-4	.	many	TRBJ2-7	TGTGCCAGCAGCGGCGACGTAAGGCGCAGCAATTACTACGAGCAGTACTTC	CASSGDVRRSNYYEQYF
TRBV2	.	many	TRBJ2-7	TGTGCCAGCAGGGATATATCTCCCTACGAGCAGTACTTC	CASRDISPYEQYF
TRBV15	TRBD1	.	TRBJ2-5	TGTGCCACCAGCAGAGTATACTTTGGGACAGGGGACCAAGAGACCCAGTACTTC	CATSRVYFGTGDQETQYF
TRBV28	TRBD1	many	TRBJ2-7	TGTGCCAGCAGTTCTAGGGACAGGTACCCCCCGGGTTACGAGCAGTACTTC	CASSSRDRYPPGYEQYF
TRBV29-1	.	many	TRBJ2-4	TGCAGCGTGCGACCGAGCCCTTGGAGAAACATTCAGTACTTC	CSVRPSPWRNIQYF
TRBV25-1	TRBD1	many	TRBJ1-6	TGTGCCAGCAGTGATTCAGGGGGTTGGAATTCACCCCTCCACTTT	CASSDSGGWNSPLHF
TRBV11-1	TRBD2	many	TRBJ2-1	TGTGCCAGCAGCTCGGGACTAGCGGGGGTAAAACGCTCCTACAATGAGCAGTTCTTC	CASSSGLAGVKRSYNEQFF
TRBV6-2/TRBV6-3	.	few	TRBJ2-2	TGTGCCAGCAGTTACCCGACAGGTCCCGGGGAGCTGTTTTTT	CASSYPTGPGELFF
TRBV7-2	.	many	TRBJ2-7	TGTGCCAGCAGCTTCGGAGGGGGCGAAGTCCCCTACGAGCAGTACTTC	CASSFGGGEVPYEQYF
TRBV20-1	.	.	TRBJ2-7	TGCAGTGCTCGAACGACCGACAGTTACGAGCAGTACTTC	CSARTTDSYEQYF
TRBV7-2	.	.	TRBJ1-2	TGTGCCAGCAGCTTAACACTTGCGACGGACGGCTACACCTTC	CASSLTLATDGYTF